Below, one TCR beta chain is given with its context. Its antigen target is currently unknown. Qualities for individual bases were not recorded, and no much larger clone is one base off. The CDR1 and CDR2 encoded by the germline V gene (reference sequence) are LNHDA and SQIVND. From the cysteine up to the phenylalanine, the CDR3 has a length of 13 residues. Of all the DNA, just the CDR3 is kept, 39 bases in frame from base 1. The V end gives up 8 bases and the J end 7 bases, leaving 7 bases in the junction not matched to a gene. These data are taken from a study of T cells in localized non-small cell lung cancer (dated by TCRdb to the early 2020s). Regarding the study in general: T cell repertoires of 200 to 250 early-stage NSCLC patients were analyzed, with tumors being compared against uninvolved tumor-adjacent lungs. The cohort was made up of about 240 treatment-naive NSCLC patients whose localized lung tumors had been resected. Of the NSCLC patients, 120 to 150 were male and approximately 110 were female, and the mean age was about 69 years.

Broader findings and caveats from the paper: Since the design was exploratory, TCR variables were selected using unadjusted p-values with no false-discovery rate correction. Higher T cell density in blood was associated with longer overall survival, whereas higher clonality in adjacent lung was associated with shorter survival. Because multi-region sequencing of the tumors was not done, intratumor heterogeneity could not be ruled out. A median of approximately 55 of the top 100 tumor clones were detected in paired uninvolved adjacent lung, and around 30 of these tumor clones were also found among the top 100 clones of the paired uninvolved adjacent lung. Uninvolved tumor-adjacent lung showed the highest T cell clonality, higher than tumor, which suggests more focused antigenic responses in the uninvolved tumor-adjacent lung.

The immunoSEQ Assay was used to sequence TCR beta CDR3 regions from DNA. Per the source publication's procedure: To compute T cell density, TCR beta template counts were normalized to usable DNA, which was estimated by amplifying housekeeping genes. Using the preseqR package, richness was estimated by extrapolating to 120,000 templates for tissue samples and 400,000 templates for PBMC samples. Clonality was calculated as one minus Pielou's evenness. Tissue-enriched TCRs were identified by differential abundance testing using productive amino-acid clonotypes, minimum total count 5 and alpha 0.1. The Jaccard Index and the Morisita Overlap Index were used to quantify repertoire overlap between compartments. GLIPH grouped TCR beta CDR3s together with public tetramer-defined viral CDR3s, and a viral motif had to include at least three viral sequences and also show V-gene enrichment. TCRdb obtained this table from immuneACCESS and retained in-frame rearrangements with V and J assigned. These tables miss some clones; where compared with another copy, unresolved V genes account for less than half of the shortfall, and the remainder is unexplained. For V, J and clone size, that table is used; D and trimming come from the DNA. The sample data list about 2,000 clones, and roughly 20% of these were observed just once. Together, the top ten hold almost 8% of the sample.

Uninvolved adjacent lung was taken at least 2 cm from the tumor margin and confirmed free of atypia by two independent pathologists. At diagnosis, tumor, uninvolved tumor-adjacent lung and peripheral blood were collected and then preserved as a mix of FFPE and fresh-frozen material. The receptor was isolated from a woman aged 35-70 years with stage I lung adenocarcinoma. This specimen consisted of normal lung tissue next to the tumor, obtained before any cancer treatment. The receptor chain draws on TRBV19 and TRBJ2-3; 9 bases in between match TRBD1. CDR3 reads: CASEGTGLNTQYF. The DNA sequence follows: TGTGCCAGTGAGGGGACAGGGTTGAATACGCAGTATTTT.